This T cell receptor beta chain was observed in a study of cytomegalovirus exposure and HLA in healthy donors. PCR primers comprised 60 Vbeta and 13 Jbeta primers. The table came from immunoSEQ multiplex PCR; TCRdb's copy has only in-frame clones and leaves some out. The sample consists of 150,000 or so clones, roughly 70% of them appearing once. Regarding this clone: Its specificity is unknown.

Study-level points and caveats: It was taken for granted in presence/absence analyses that sequencing depth across donors was roughly uniform. In all likelihood, a cluster of highly shared sequence variants was a sequencing artifact. Most TCR sequences proved rare, with some public TCRs found in many donors.

The sequencing input was PBMCs. This clonotype originated in a man younger than 30 in good health and CMV-seropositive.

The CDR3 loop is CASRLQGAGEKLFF. CDR3 in DNA: TGTGCCAGCAGACTACAGGGGGCTGGTGAAAAACTGTTTTTT. V gene TRBV28 combines with J gene TRBJ1-4, with 9 positions matching TRBD1. With 6 bases clipped from V and 7 bases from J, the junction kept 6 bases outside the gene matches. The length of the CDR3 is 14 residues. Germline CDR1 is MDHEN and CDR2 is SYDVKM.